There are a few counts of the clone carrying this TCR beta chain. The sample has other DNA sequences that encode this CDR3 too. This specimen comes from a study of blood T cell repertoires in COVID-19. Study information: Sample material is recorded as cDNA or gDNA derived from T cells, B-cell-depleted T cells, or PBMCs.

The germline V gene encodes CDR1 MNHNS and CDR2 SASEGT. V was pared by 0 bases and J by 7 bases, with 13 bases between. There are 16 residues in the CDR3. Clones were read by immunoSEQ multiplex PCR, and TCRdb kept only the in-frame ones, dropping some. The table shows about 260,000 clones, with 70% to 90% occurring only once. This sequence was found in a human donor in a cohort sampled during active COVID-19. The chain carries TRBV6-1 and TRBJ1-6, with D perhaps matching TRBD1 (5 bases). Sequencing input: peripheral blood. The CDR3 sequence: CASSEALGGRNSPLHF. CDR3 nucleotides: TGTGCCAGCAGTGAAGCGCTCGGGGGTAGGAATTCACCCCTCCACTTT.